Below, 2 T cell receptor beta chains from the same sample are listed, as sequenced in a study of cytomegalovirus exposure and HLA in healthy donors. Libraries were prepared by immunoSEQ multiplex PCR; TCRdb keeps only in-frame clonotypes and omits some of them. The profile shows some 140,000 clones, 70% to 85% of them singletons. Sample: PBMCs. These receptors came from a man aged 25-45 years in good health and CMV-seropositive.

The J gene is TRBJ1-5, the V gene TRBV7-5; the table's D gene call, TRBD1, was not cross checked with the DNA. TRBV7-5 is a documented pseudogene. CDR3 length equals 17 residues. The CDR3 loop is CVSRVGQGGLGDQPQHF. DNA of the CDR3: TGTGTCAGCCGGGTAGGACAGGGGGGGCTTGGCGATCAGCCCCAGCATTTT.

The rearrangement joins TRBV5-1 to TRBJ2-7; 9 bases line up with TRBD2. J lost 3 bases, V lost 0 bases, and 4 bases had no gene match. Germline CDR1 reads SGHRS; CDR2 reads YFSETQ. The CDR3 runs 15 residues. The CDR3 DNA sequence: TGCGCCAGCAGCTTGGGATCTAGCGGGGTCTACGAGCAGTACTTC. This translates into CASSLGSSGVYEQYF.